The 5 T cell receptor beta chains reported below all come from one sample, sequenced in a study of vaccination effects on CD4 cells after COVID-19. Assay used: immunoSEQ multiplex PCR; TCRdb lists only in-frame clones, some missing. This sample has over 65,000 clones; roughly three quarters occur once, and the top ten carry 2% to 2.5%. These receptors lack a known antigen. Investigators separated out CD4+ T cells once approximately 11 days of culture had passed. The source was CD4+ T cells from PBMCs cultured without peptide, collected before COVID-19 vaccination. Source of these receptors: a human donor who received a COVID-19 vaccine.

The chain joins TRBV7-2 to TRBJ2-6; D might be TRBD2 (6 bases). This CDR3 has 17 amino acids. Germline V gene lookup returns CDR1 SGHTA and CDR2 FQGNSA. Deletions cut 2 bases from V and 0 bases from J, with 11 bases between. CDR3 sequence reads: CASSLTAGLSGANVLTF. As DNA, the CDR3 is TGTGCCAGCAGCTTAACAGCGGGTCTCTCTGGGGCCAACGTCCTGACTTTC.

The V gene is TRBV12-3 or TRBV12-4, the J gene TRBJ2-6; D uncertain. Trimming shortened V by 6 bases and J by 4 bases, and 7 bases separated the two germline ends. The CDR3 has 13 amino acids. The CDR3 sequence: CASSLTGANVLTF. CDR3 bases: TGTGCCAGCAGCCTGACCGGGGCCAACGTCCTGACTTTC.

This clone was counted once. This sequence joins TRBV30 and TRBJ1-3; D is ambiguous. V dropped 2 bases and J dropped 2 bases, with 10 bases sitting between them. Germline CDR1 and CDR2: GTSNPN and SVGIG (reference sequence). The CDR3 has 14 residues. The CDR3 nucleotides are TGTGCCTGGAGTATTGGCTTGACTGGAAACACCATATATTTT. It encodes CAWSIGLTGNTIYF.

The chain is built from TRBV6-6 and TRBJ1-2; D perhaps matches TRBD1 (5 bases). CDR3 length equals 12 residues. The germline V gene has CDR1 MNHNY and CDR2 SVGAGI (reference sequence). Between the trimmed V and J ends, which lost 9 bases and 8 bases, there was a span of 16 bases. Here the CDR3 DNA reads TGTGCCAGTACTGACCGGGGGAGGGGCTACACCTTC. This sequence encodes CASTDRGRGYTF.

This clone has only a few counts. The chain is built from TRBV28 and TRBJ1-5; TRBD1 might be the D (5 bases). Germline V gene data show CDR1 as MDHEN and CDR2 as SYDVKM. The V end lost 5 bases, the J end lost 6 bases, and 14 bases lay between the germline ends. The CDR3 is made up of 14 amino acids. The CDR3 spells CASSGNRGTQPQHF. The DNA of the CDR3 is TGTGCCAGCAGTGGAAATCGGGGGACTCAGCCCCAGCATTTT. Full variable domain (outside the CDR3, taken from reference TRBV28 and TRBJ1-5): DVKVTQSSRYLVKRTGEKVFLECVQDMDHENMFWYRQDPGLGLRLIYFSYDVKMKEKGDIPEGYSVSREKKERFSLILESASTNQTSMYLCASSGNRGTQPQHFGDGTRLSIL.